This is a list of T cell receptor beta chains from one sample in a study of vaccination effects on CD4 cells after COVID-19. These receptors' targets are unknown. The table came from immunoSEQ multiplex PCR; TCRdb's copy has only in-frame clones and leaves some out. The table includes 25,000 to 35,000 clones, roughly 74% detected once. The material was CD4+ T cells from PBMCs cultured with HCoV-NL63 spike peptides, obtained after COVID-19 vaccination. These receptors originate from a human donor who received a COVID-19 vaccine. The CDR3 runs from the conserved cysteine through the conserved F or W. A D gene is named only where the DNA matches it firmly. Only some rows state a clone size, as once, few, many or a class for expanded clones.

>.|TRBV11-2|TRBJ1-3|.
TGTGCCAGCAGCCGAGGCAGCTCTGGAAACACCATATATTTT
CASSRGSSGNTIYF
>.|TRBV29-1|TRBJ1-2|.
TGCAGCGTTGAGAAGGTTGCCGGGGCCTCCTATGGCTACACCTTC
CSVEKVAGASYGYTF
>once|TRBV6-6|TRBJ1-1|.
TGTGCCAGCAGTGAGAAGGACAGCGAAGCTTTCTTT
CASSEKDSEAFF
>few|TRBV7-9|TRBJ1-6|.
TGTGCCAGCAGCGAGTACGGGGGGCTGGTTGGTTCACCCCTCCACTTT
CASSEYGGLVGSPLHF
>.|TRBV29-1|TRBJ2-7|.
TGCAGCGTTTCGGCGGACTCCTACGAGCAGTACTTC
CSVSADSYEQYF
>once|TRBV25-1|TRBJ2-1|.
TGTGCCAGCAGGGGGAGTGGTCGGGGGCAGTTCTTC
CASRGSGRGQFF
>few|TRBV4-2|TRBJ2-1|.
TGTGCCAGCAGCCAGCTACAGGACATTGAGCAGTTCTTC
CASSQLQDIEQFF
>.|TRBV19|TRBJ1-2|.
TGTGCCAGTACCCGGCAGGGCCTTACCACCTATGGCTACACCTTC
CASTRQGLTTYGYTF
>.|TRBV19|TRBJ1-5|TRBD1
TGTGCCAGTAGTATAGTCAGGGGGGGAACCAATCAGCCCCAGCATTTT
CASSIVRGGTNQPQHF
>once|TRBV27|TRBJ2-3|.
TGTGCCAGCAGTTTTTGGCCCGTCCGGCGAACAGATACGCAGTATTTT
CASSFWPVRRTDTQYF
>few|TRBV2|TRBJ2-7|TRBD1
TGTGCCAGCAGTGGTTCGTCAGGGGGCCCACGCGAGCAGTACTTC
CASSGSSGGPREQYF
>.|TRBV2|TRBJ2-7|TRBD2
TGTGCCAGCAGTCTACCTATAGCGGGGAACTACGAGCAGTACTTC
CASSLPIAGNYEQYF
>few|TRBV6-5|TRBJ1-1|.
TGTGCCAGCATAGGGGACACTGAAGCTTTCTTT
CASIGDTEAFF
>.|TRBV27|TRBJ2-7|TRBD1
TGTGCCAGCAGTTTATTACAGGGGGCCTTCGAGCAGTACTTC
CASSLLQGAFEQYF
>.|TRBV6-1|TRBJ1-5|TRBD1
TGTGCCAGCAGTGAAGATTTGGGACAGGGAACTCAGCCCCAGCATTTT
CASSEDLGQGTQPQHF
>.|TRBV28|TRBJ2-1|TRBD1
TGTGCCAGCATTTCCGGGACAGCAGCCTACAATGAGCAGTTCTTC
CASISGTAAYNEQFF
>.|TRBV6-6|TRBJ1-2|.
TGTGCCAGCACCAAGGGGTATGGCTACACCTTC
CASTKGYGYTF
>.|TRBV10-3|TRBJ1-5|TRBD1
TGTGCCATCAGTAGACAGGGGGGAGGTCAGCCCCAGCATTTT
CAISRQGGGQPQHF
>.|TRBV6-6|TRBJ2-7|.
TGTGCCAGCAGTTACCAAGGTTACTACGAGCAGTACTTC
CASSYQGYYEQYF
>.|TRBV7-6|TRBJ2-7|TRBD2
TGTGCCAGCAGCTTAGGTACTAGCGGACCCTACGAGCAGTACTTC
CASSLGTSGPYEQYF
>.|TRBV18|TRBJ1-3|TRBD1
TGTGCCAGCTCACCCTACCGGACAGGGGGGCCCTCTGGAAACACCATATATTTT
CASSPYRTGGPSGNTIYF
>few|TRBV2|TRBJ1-2|.
TGTGCCAGCAGTGAGGTGGGGGGGAACTATGGCTACACCTTC
CASSEVGGNYGYTF
>.|TRBV11-3|TRBJ2-5|.
TGTGCCAGCAGCTCCGGACAGTACCAAGAGACCCAGTACTTC
CASSSGQYQETQYF
>.|TRBV7-2|TRBJ2-3|.
TGTGCCAGCAGCGATACTCATAGCGACACGCAGTATTTT
CASSDTHSDTQYF
>.|TRBV5-1|TRBJ2-7|TRBD1
TGCGCCAGCAGCTTAGACAGGGGTAAGAACGAGCAGTACTTC
CASSLDRGKNEQYF
>few|TRBV5-1|TRBJ2-3|.
TGCGCCAGCAGCTTCTCGGGCGATACGCAGTATTTT
CASSFSGDTQYF
>.|TRBV24-1|TRBJ2-3|TRBD2
TGTGCCACCAGTGATTCAAAACGGGGGGGCACAGATACGCAGTATTTT
CATSDSKRGGTDTQYF
>.|TRBV12-3/TRBV12-4|TRBJ1-4|.
TGTGCCAGCAGCTCCGGGACGGATGAAAAACTGTTTTTT
CASSSGTDEKLFF
>few|TRBV6-4|TRBJ2-7|.
TGTGCCAGCATTGGCTACGAGCAGTACTTC
CASIGYEQYF
>.|TRBV10-3|TRBJ2-3|.
TGTGCCATCAGTGAGGAGGTTGTCACAGATACGCAGTATTTT
CAISEEVVTDTQYF
>.|TRBV7-2|TRBJ2-3|TRBD2
TGTGCCAGCAGCTCGGGACTAGCCACAGATACGCAGTATTTT
CASSSGLATDTQYF
>.|TRBV7-2|TRBJ2-3|.
TGTGCCAGCAGCATAGGACAGAGCACAGATACGCAGTATTTT
CASSIGQSTDTQYF
>.|TRBV6-5|TRBJ1-2|.
TGTGCCAGCCGCTCGCAGGGAATAGCTAACTATGGCTACACCTTC
CASRSQGIANYGYTF
>once|TRBV19|TRBJ2-7|.
TGTGCCAGTAGCCTCTCAGGGGTCACCTACGAGCAGTACTTC
CASSLSGVTYEQYF
>.|TRBV6-5|TRBJ1-1|TRBD1
TGTGCCAGCACCCCGAACAGGGGGGCGATTACTGAAGCTTTCTTT
CASTPNRGAITEAFF
>.|TRBV7-9|TRBJ1-2|TRBD1
TGTGCCAGCAGCTTAGAGACAGGGCAAGGCTACACCTTC
CASSLETGQGYTF
>.|TRBV29-1|TRBJ2-1|TRBD1
TGCAGCGTTGAAGGGGAGCGTGGGACAGGGGGCGCATATGGAAATGGGCAGTTCTTC
CSVEGERGTGGAYGNGQFF
>.|TRBV21-1|TRBJ2-3|.
TGTGCCAGCAGCAAAGGACAGGGGGCTAAGCGGACAGATACGCAGTATTTT
CASSKGQGAKRTDTQYF
>.|TRBV10-2|TRBJ2-6|TRBD1
TGCGCCAGCAGGGGACAGGGAGACTCTGGGGCCAACGTCCTGACTTTC
CASRGQGDSGANVLTF
>.|TRBV18|TRBJ2-5|TRBD1
TGTGCCAGCTCACCACCGACAGGGGACTACCAAGAGACCCAGTACTTC
CASSPPTGDYQETQYF
>.|TRBV20-1|TRBJ1-5|.
TGCAGTGCTAGTAATGTCTGGTCCGGAGGGGGAAGTCAGCCCCAGCATTTT
CSASNVWSGGGSQPQHF
>.|TRBV19|TRBJ1-4|.
TGTGCCAGTAGTAGGGAGGTTAATGAAAAACTGTTTTTT
CASSREVNEKLFF
>.|TRBV5-1|TRBJ2-1|TRBD1
TGCGCCAGCAGCTTGCCCGGGACAGGGGGCAATGAGCAGTTCTTC
CASSLPGTGGNEQFF
>.|TRBV10-2|TRBJ1-1|TRBD1
TGCGCCAGCAGTTTGACAGGGAGCACTGAAGCTTTCTTT
CASSLTGSTEAFF
>once|TRBV15|TRBJ1-1|.
TGTGCCACCAGCACCCAAACCCGGGACCAGGCTTTCTTT
CATSTQTRDQAFF
>medium-sized|TRBV7-9|TRBJ1-1|.
TGTGCCAGCAGCCTACAGAAGGAAAAAGCTTTCTTT
CASSLQKEKAFF
>.|TRBV30|TRBJ2-2|.
TGTGCCTGGAGTGTAGGGGGGTCGGTGGCCGGGGAGCTGTTTTTT
CAWSVGGSVAGELFF
>.|TRBV2|TRBJ2-5|.
TGTGCCAGCAGTGAGCTGGAATTGGAGACCCAGTACTTC
CASSELELETQYF
>.|TRBV7-9|TRBJ1-2|TRBD1
TGTGCCAGCAGCTACGACAGGGTCTATGGCTACACCTTC
CASSYDRVYGYTF
>.|TRBV7-6|TRBJ2-1|TRBD1
TGTGCCAGCAGCGAGCCTAAGGGACAGGTCGGACGCAATGAGCAGTTCTTC
CASSEPKGQVGRNEQFF
>.|TRBV7-9|TRBJ1-1|.
TGTGCCAGCAGCTTAGGCACGACTCGGGGGGCGAACACTGAAGCTTTCTTT
CASSLGTTRGANTEAFF
>.|TRBV7-8|TRBJ1-1|.
TGTGCCAGCAGCTCGGACATGAACACTGAAGCTTTCTTT
CASSSDMNTEAFF
>.|TRBV10-3|TRBJ1-5|.
TGTGCCATCAGTGAGAACCGGGAACAGCCCCAGCATTTT
CAISENREQPQHF
>.|TRBV11-3|TRBJ2-6|.
TGTGCCAGCAGCTTCGGGGGCCCTGGGGCCAACGTCCTGACTTTC
CASSFGGPGANVLTF